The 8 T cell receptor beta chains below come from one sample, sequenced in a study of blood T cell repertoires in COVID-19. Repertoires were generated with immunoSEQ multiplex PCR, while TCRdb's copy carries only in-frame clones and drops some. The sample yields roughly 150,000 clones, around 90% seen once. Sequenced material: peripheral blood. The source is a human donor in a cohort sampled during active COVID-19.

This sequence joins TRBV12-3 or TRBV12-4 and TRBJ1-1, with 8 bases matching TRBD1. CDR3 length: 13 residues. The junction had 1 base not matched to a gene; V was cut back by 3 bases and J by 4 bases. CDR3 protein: CASSLGTGTEAFF. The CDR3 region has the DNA TGTGCCAGCAGTTTGGGGACAGGCACTGAAGCTTTCTTT.

The CDR3: CASTAGGGLRYGYTF. The CDR3 DNA reads as TGTGCCAGCACCGCCGGGGGGGGGTTGCGCTATGGCTACACCTTC. The V gene is TRBV28, the J gene TRBJ1-2; a possible D gene is TRBD1 (5 bases). The ends were cut back, 7 bases at V and 4 bases at J, with 19 bases in the middle. CDR1 is MDHEN, CDR2 SYDVKM, per germline. The CDR3 sequence is 15 residues long.

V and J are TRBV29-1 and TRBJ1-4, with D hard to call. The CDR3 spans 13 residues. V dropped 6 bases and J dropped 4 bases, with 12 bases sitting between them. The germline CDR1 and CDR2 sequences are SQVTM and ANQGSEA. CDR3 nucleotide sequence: TGCAGCGTGCCACAGCAAGATAATGAAAAACTGTTTTTT. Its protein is CSVPQQDNEKLFF.

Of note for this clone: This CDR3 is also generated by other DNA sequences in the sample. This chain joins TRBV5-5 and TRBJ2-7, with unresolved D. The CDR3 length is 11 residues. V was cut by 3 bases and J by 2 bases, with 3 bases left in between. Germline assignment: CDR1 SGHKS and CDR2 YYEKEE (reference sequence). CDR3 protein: CASSSTYEQYF. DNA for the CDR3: TGTGCCAGCAGCTCTACCTACGAGCAGTACTTC.

DNA of the CDR3: TGTGCCAGCAGCTTGGGGGGTGGGGCCCATAATTCACCCCTCCACTTT. Its translation: CASSLGGGAHNSPLHF. This chain connects TRBV5-4 to TRBJ1-6; TRBD1 might be the D (5 bases). The V gene lost 0 bases and the J gene lost 5 bases, with 12 bases spanning the gap. The CDR3 is made up of 16 amino acids. CDR1 SGHNT and CDR2 YYREEE come from the germline V gene (reference sequence).

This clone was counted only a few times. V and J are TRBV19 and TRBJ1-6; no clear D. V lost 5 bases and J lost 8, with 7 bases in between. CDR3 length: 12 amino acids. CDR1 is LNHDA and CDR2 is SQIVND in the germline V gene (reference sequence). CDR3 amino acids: CASSRADSPLHF. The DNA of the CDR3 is TGTGCCAGTAGTCGTGCGGATTCACCCCTCCACTTT.

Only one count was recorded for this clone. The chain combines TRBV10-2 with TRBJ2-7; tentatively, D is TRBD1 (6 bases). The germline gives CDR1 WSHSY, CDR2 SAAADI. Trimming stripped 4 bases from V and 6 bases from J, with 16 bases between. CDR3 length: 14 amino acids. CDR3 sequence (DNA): TGCGCCAGCAGTGGGACAGTGAACCTAGCCGAGCAGTACTTC. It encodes CASSGTVNLAEQYF.

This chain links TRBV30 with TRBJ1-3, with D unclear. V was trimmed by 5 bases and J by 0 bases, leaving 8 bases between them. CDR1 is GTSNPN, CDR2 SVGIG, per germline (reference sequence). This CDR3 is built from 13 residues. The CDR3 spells CAWDNNSGNTIYF. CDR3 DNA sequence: TGTGCCTGGGATAATAACTCTGGAAACACCATATATTTT.